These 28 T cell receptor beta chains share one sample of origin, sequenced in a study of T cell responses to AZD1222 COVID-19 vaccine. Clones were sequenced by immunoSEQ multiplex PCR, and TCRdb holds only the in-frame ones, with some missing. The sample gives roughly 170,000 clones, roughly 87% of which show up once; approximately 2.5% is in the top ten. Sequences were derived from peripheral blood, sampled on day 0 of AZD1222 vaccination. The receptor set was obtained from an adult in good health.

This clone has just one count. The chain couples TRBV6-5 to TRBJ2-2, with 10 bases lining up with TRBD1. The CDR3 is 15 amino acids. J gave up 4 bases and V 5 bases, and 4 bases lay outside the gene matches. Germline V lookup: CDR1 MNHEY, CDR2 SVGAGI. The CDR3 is CASSPWTGGTGELFF. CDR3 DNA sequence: TGTGCCAGCAGTCCTTGGACAGGGGGCACCGGGGAGCTGTTTTTT.

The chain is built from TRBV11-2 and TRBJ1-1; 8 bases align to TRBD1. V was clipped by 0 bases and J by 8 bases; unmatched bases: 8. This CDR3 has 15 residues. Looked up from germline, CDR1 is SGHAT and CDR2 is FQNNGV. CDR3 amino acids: CASSLDGAQGAEAFF. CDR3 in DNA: TGTGCCAGCAGCTTAGATGGGGCGCAGGGGGCCGAAGCTTTCTTT.

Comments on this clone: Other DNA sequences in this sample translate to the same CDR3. CDR3 region: CASSYSAGNQPQHF. CDR3 sequence (DNA): TGTGCCAGCAGTTACTCGGCGGGCAATCAGCCCCAGCATTTT. The chain combines TRBV6-5 with TRBJ1-5; no clear D gene. Trimming shortened V by 0 bases and J by 2 bases, and 5 bases separated the two germline ends. This CDR3 contains 14 residues. Germline V lookup: CDR1 MNHEY, CDR2 SVGAGI.

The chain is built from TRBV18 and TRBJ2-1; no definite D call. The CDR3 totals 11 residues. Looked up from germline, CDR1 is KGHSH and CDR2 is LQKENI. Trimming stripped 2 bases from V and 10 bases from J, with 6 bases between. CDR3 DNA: TGTGCCAGCTCACCATCAGGCGAGCAGTTCTTC. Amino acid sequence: CASSPSGEQFF.

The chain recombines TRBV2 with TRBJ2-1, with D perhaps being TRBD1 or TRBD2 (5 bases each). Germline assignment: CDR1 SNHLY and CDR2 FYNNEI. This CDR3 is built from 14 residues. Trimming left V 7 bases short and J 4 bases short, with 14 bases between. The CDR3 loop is CASNRGVGYNEQFF. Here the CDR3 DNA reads TGTGCCAGCAATAGGGGAGTCGGGTACAATGAGCAGTTCTTC.

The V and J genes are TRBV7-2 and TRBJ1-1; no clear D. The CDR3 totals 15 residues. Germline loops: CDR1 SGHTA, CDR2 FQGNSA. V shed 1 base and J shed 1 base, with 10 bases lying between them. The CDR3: CASSLDGLTNTEAFF. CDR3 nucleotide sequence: TGTGCCAGCAGCTTAGACGGTCTGACGAACACTGAAGCTTTCTTT. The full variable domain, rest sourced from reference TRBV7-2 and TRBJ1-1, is GAGVSQSPSNKVTEKGKDVELRCDPISGHTALYWYRQSLGQGLEFLIYFQGNSAPDKSGLPSDRFSAERTGGSVSTLTIQRTQQEDSAVYLCASSLDGLTNTEAFFGQGTRLTVV.

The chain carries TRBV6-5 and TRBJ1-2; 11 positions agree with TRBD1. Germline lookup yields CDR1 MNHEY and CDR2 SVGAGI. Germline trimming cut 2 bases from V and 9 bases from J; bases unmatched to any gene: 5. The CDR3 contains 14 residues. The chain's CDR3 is CASSYVGTGGSYTF. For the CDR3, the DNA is TGTGCCAGCAGTTACGTGGGGACAGGGGGAAGCTACACCTTC.

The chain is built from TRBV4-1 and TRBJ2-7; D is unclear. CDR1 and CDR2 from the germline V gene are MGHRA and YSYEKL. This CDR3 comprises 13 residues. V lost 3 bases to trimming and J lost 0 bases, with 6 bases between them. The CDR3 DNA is TGCGCCAGCAGCCAGGCCCCCTCCTACGAGCAGTACTTC. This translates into CASSQAPSYEQYF.

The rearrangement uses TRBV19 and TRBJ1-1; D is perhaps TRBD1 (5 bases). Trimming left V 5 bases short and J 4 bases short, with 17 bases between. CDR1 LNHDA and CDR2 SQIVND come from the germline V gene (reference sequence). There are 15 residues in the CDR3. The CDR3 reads CASSGGPPGITEAFF. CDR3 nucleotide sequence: TGTGCCAGTAGTGGGGGACCCCCGGGGATCACTGAAGCTTTCTTT. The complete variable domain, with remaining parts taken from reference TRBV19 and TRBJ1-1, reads DGGITQSPKYLFRKEGQNVTLSCEQNLNHDAMYWYRQDPGQGLRLIYYSQIVNDFQKGDIAEGYSVSREKKESFPLTVTSAQKNPTAFYLCASSGGPPGITEAFFGQGTRLTVV.

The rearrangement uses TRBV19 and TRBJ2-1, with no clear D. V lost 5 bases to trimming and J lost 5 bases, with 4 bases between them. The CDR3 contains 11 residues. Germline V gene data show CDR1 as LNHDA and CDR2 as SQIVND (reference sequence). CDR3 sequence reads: CASSLNNEQFF. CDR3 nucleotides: TGTGCCAGTAGTCTAAACAATGAGCAGTTCTTC.

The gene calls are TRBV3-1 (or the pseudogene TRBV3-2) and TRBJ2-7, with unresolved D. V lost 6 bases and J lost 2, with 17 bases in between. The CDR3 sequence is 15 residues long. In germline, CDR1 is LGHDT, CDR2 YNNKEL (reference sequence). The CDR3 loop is CASSYVAIGTYEQYF. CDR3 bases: TGTGCCAGCAGTTACGTCGCTATAGGTACCTACGAGCAGTACTTC.

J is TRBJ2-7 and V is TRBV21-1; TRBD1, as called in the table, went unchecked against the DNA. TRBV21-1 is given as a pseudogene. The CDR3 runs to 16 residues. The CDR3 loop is CASSKEVAGETYEQYF. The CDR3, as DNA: TGTGCCAGCAGCAAAGAGGTCGCAGGGGAAACCTACGAGCAGTACTTC.

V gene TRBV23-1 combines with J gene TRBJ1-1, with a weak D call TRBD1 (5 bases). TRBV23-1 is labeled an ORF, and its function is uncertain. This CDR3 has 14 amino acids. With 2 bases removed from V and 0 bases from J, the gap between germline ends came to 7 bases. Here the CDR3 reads CASSQNRLNTEAFF. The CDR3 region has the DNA TGCGCCAGCAGTCAAAACAGGCTGAACACTGAAGCTTTCTTT.

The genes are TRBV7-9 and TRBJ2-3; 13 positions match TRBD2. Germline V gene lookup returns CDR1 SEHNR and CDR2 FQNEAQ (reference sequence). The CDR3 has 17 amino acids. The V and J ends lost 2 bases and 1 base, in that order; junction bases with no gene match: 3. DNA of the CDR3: TGTGCCAGCAGCTTAAGGACTAGCGGGAGAGGCACAGATACGCAGTATTTT. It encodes CASSLRTSGRGTDTQYF.

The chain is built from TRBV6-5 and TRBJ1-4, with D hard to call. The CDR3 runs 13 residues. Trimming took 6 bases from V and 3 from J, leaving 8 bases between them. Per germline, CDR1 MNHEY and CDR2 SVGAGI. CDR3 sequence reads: CASSLVANEKLFF. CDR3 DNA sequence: TGTGCCAGCAGCCTCGTGGCTAATGAAAAACTGTTTTTT.

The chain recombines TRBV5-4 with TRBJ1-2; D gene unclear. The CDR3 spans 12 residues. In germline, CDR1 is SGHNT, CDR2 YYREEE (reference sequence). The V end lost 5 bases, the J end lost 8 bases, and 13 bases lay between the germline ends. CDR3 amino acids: CASSAGRGGYTF. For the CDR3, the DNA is TGTGCCAGCAGTGCCGGACGAGGAGGCTACACCTTC.

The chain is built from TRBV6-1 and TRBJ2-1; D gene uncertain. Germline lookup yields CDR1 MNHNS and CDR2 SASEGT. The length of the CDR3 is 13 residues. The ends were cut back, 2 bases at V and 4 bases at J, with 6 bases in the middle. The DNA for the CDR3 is TGTGCCAGCAGTGAACGGGCTTACAATGAGCAGTTCTTC. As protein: CASSERAYNEQFF.

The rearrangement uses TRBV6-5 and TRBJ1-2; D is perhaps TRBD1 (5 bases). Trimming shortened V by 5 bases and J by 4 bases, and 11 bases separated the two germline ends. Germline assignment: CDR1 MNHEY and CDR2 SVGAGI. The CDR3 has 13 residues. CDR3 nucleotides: TGTGCCAGCAGTCGACAGTCGGTCTATGGCTACACCTTC. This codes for CASSRQSVYGYTF.

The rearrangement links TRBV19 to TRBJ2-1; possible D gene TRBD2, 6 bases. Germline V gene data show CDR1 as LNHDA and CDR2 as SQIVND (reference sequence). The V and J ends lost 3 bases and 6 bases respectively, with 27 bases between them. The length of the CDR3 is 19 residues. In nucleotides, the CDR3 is TGTGCCAGTAGTATCCTCCCTTCTCTCTCTAGTGGGGGAGGCAATGAGCAGTTCTTC. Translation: CASSILPSLSSGGGNEQFF.

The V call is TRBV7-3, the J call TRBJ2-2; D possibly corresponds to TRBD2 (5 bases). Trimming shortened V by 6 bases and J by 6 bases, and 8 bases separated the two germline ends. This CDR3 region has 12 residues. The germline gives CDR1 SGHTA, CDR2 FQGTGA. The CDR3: CASRAGAGELFF. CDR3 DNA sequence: TGTGCCAGCAGGGCGGGCGCCGGGGAGCTGTTTTTT.

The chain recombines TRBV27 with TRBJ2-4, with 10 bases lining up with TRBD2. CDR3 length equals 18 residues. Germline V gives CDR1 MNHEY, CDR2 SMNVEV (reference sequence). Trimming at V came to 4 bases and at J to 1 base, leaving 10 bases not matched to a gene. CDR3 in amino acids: CASSSLQAGGQAKNIQYF. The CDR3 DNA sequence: TGTGCCAGCAGTTCCCTCCAAGCGGGAGGGCAGGCCAAAAACATTCAGTACTTC.

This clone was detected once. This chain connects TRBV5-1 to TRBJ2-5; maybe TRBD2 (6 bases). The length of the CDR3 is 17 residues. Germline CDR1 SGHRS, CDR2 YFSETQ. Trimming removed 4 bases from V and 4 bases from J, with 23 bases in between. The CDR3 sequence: CASSHWGETRGGETQYF. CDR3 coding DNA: TGCGCCAGCAGCCATTGGGGGGAAACCCGTGGGGGAGAGACCCAGTACTTC.

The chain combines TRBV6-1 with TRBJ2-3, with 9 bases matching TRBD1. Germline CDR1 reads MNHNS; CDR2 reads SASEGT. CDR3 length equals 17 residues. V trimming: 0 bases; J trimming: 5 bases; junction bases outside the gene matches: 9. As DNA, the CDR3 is TGTGCCAGCAGTGAAGCAATCGGGACAGGGTATCTAGATACGCAGTATTTT. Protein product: CASSEAIGTGYLDTQYF.

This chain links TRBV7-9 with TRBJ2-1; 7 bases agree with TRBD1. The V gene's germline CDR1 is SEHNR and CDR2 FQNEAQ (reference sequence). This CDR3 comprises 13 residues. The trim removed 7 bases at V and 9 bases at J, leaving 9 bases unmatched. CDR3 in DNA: TGTGCCAGCAACCGACAGGGTGGGGGTGAGCAGTTCTTC. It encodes CASNRQGGGEQFF.

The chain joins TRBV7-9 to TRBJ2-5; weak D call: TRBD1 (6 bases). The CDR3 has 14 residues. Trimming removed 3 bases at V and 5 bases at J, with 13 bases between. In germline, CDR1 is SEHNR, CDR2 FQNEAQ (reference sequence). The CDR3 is CASSFRQGTETQYF. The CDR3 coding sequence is TGTGCCAGCAGCTTTAGGCAGGGGACGGAGACCCAGTACTTC.

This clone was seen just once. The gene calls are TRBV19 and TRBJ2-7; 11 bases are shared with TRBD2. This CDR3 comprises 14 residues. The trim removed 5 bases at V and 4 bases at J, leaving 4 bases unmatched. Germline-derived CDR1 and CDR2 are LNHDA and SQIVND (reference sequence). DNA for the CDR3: TGTGCCAGTAGTCCACGACTAGCGGGGTACGAGCAGTACTTC. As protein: CASSPRLAGYEQYF. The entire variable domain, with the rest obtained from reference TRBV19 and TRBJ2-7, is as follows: DGGITQSPKYLFRKEGQNVTLSCEQNLNHDAMYWYRQDPGQGLRLIYYSQIVNDFQKGDIAEGYSVSREKKESFPLTVTSAQKNPTAFYLCASSPRLAGYEQYFGPGTRLTVT.

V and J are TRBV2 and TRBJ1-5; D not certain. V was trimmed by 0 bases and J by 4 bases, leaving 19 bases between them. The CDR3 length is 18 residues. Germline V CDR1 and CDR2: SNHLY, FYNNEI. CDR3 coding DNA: TGTGCCAGCAGTGAAGCGAACGTGGCTAGGCAGCCTAATCAGCCCCAGCATTTT. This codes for CASSEANVARQPNQPQHF.

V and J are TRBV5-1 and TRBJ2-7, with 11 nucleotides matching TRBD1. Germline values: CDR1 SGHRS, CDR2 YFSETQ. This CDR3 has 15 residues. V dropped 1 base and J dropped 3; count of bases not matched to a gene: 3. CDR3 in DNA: TGCGCCAGCAGCTTGCTCGGGACAGGGGGCTACGAGCAGTACTTC. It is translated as CASSLLGTGGYEQYF.